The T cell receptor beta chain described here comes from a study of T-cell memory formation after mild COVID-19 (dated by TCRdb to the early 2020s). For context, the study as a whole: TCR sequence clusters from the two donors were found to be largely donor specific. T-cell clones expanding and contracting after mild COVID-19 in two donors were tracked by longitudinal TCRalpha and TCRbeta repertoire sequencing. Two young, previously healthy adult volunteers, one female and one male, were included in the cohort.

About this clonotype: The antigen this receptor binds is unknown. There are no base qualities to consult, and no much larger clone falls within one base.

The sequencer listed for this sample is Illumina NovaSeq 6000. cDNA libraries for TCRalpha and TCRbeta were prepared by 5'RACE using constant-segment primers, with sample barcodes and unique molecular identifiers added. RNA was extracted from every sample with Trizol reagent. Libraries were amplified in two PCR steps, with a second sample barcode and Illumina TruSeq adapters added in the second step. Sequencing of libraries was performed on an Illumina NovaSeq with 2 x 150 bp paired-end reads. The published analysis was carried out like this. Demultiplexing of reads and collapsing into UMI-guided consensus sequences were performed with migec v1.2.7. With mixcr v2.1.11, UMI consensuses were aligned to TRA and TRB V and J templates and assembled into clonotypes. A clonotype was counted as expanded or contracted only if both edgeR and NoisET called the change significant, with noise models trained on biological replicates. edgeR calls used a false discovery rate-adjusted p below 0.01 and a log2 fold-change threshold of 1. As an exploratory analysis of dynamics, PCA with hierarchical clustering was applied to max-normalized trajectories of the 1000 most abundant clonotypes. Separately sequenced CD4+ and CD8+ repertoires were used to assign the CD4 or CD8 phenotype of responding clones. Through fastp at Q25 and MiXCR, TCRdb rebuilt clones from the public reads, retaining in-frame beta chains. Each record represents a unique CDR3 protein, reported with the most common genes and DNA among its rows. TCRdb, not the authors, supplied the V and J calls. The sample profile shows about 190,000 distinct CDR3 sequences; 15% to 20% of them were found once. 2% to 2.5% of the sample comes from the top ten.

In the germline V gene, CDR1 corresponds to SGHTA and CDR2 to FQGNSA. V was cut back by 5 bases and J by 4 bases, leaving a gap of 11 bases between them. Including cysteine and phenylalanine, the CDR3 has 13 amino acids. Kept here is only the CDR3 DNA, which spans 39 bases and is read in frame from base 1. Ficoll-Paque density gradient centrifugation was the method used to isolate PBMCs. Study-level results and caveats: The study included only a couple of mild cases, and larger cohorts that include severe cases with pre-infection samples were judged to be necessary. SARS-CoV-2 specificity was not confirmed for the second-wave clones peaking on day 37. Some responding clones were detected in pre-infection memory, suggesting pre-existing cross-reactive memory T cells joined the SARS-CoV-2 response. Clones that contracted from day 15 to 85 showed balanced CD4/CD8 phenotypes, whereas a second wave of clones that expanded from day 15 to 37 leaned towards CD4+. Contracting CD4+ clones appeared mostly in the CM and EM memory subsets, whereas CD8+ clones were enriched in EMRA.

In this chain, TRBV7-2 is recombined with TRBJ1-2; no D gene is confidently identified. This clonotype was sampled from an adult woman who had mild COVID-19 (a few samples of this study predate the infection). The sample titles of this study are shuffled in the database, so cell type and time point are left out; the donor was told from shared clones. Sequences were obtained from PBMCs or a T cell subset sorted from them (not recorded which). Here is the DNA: TGTGCCAGCAGCACCTCAGTCCGCTATGGCTACACCTTC. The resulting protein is CASSTSVRYGYTF.